The rows below give T cell receptor beta chains drawn from one sample of a study of blood T cell repertoires in COVID-19. The table came from immunoSEQ multiplex PCR; TCRdb's copy has only in-frame clones and leaves some out. The sample records around 140,000 clones, about 86% being singletons. Sequencing used PBMCs or T cells enriched from blood (not recorded which). These receptors came from a man aged 35 to 55 with acute COVID-19. Both conserved end residues are part of each CDR3. The order of the fields is clone size, D gene, J gene, V gene, CDR3 DNA, CDR3 protein. D genes are given only for firm matches. Expanded clones get a size class; other rows say once, few or many, or leave the size out.

size: NA
D: NA
J: TRBJ1-5
V: TRBV28
DNA: TGTGCCAGCAGTTATCCAGGGAACAATCAGCCCCAGCATTTT
CDR3: CASSYPGNNQPQHF

size: NA
D: NA
J: TRBJ1-3
V: TRBV15
DNA: TGTGCCACCAGCAGAGATCACACAGCCTTCTCTGGAAACACCATATATTTT
CDR3: CATSRDHTAFSGNTIYF

size: NA
D: NA
J: TRBJ1-2
V: TRBV24-1
DNA: TGTGCCACCAGTGATTCGATGGACAGCTCCTACACCTTC
CDR3: CATSDSMDSSYTF

size: NA
D: TRBD1
J: TRBJ1-6
V: TRBV13
DNA: TGTGCCAGCAGCTTATCCCGGGGACGACAGGGGGCGTCCTATAATTCACCCCTCCACTTT
CDR3: CASSLSRGRQGASYNSPLHF

size: NA
D: NA
J: TRBJ2-1
V: TRBV21-1
DNA: TGTGCCAGCAGCCAGGGGGGTCCGGGACAGGGAAGAAATGAGCAGTTCTTC
CDR3: CASSQGGPGQGRNEQFF

size: NA
D: NA
J: TRBJ2-7
V: TRBV7-9
DNA: TGTGCCAGCAGCCCTTATGGGGGCACGGTCTCCTACGAGCAGTACTTC
CDR3: CASSPYGGTVSYEQYF

size: NA
D: TRBD1
J: TRBJ2-2
V: TRBV7-3
DNA: TGTGCCAGCAGCCCGGGACAGGGAACCGGGGAGCTGTTTTTT
CDR3: CASSPGQGTGELFF

size: NA
D: TRBD2
J: TRBJ2-2
V: TRBV29-1
DNA: TGCAGCGGAAGACTAGCGGAGACCACCGGGGAGCTGTTTTTT
CDR3: CSGRLAETTGELFF

size: once
D: NA
J: TRBJ2-1
V: TRBV5-5
DNA: TGTGCCAGCAGCTTGGAACTACTTTACAATGAGCAGTTCTTC
CDR3: CASSLELLYNEQFF

size: NA
D: NA
J: TRBJ1-6
V: TRBV10-3
DNA: TGTGCCATCAGTGAGTCTAATCAGGGTTATAATTCACCCCTCCACTTT
CDR3: CAISESNQGYNSPLHF

size: NA
D: NA
J: TRBJ2-3
V: TRBV5-1
DNA: TGCGCCAGCACGGTGGGGGCATCAAATACGCAGTATTTT
CDR3: CASTVGASNTQYF

size: NA
D: NA
J: TRBJ2-3
V: TRBV3-1/TRBV3-2
DNA: TGTGCCAGCAGCCCCCGAGGTCGGACACCTGAGGATACGCAGTATTTT
CDR3: CASSPRGRTPEDTQYF

size: NA
D: NA
J: TRBJ1-6
V: TRBV27
DNA: TGTGCCAGCAGTCAGACAGCCTCACCCCTCCACTTT
CDR3: CASSQTASPLHF

size: NA
D: NA
J: TRBJ1-4
V: TRBV10-3
DNA: TGTGCCATCAGTGAGTCGGGCAGGGCTGGAGAAAAACTGTTTTTT
CDR3: CAISESGRAGEKLFF

size: NA
D: TRBD1
J: TRBJ1-1
V: TRBV19
DNA: TGTGCCAGTAGACCCGGGACAGGGGTCTCTGAAGCTTTCTTT
CDR3: CASRPGTGVSEAFF

size: NA
D: TRBD1
J: TRBJ2-3
V: TRBV19
DNA: TGTGCCAGTAACAAGGACAGGACCGACACAGATACGCAGTATTTT
CDR3: CASNKDRTDTDTQYF

size: NA
D: NA
J: TRBJ1-2
V: TRBV6-5
DNA: TGTGCCAGCAGTTACTCAGGGGAAGGAAGCTATGGCTACACCTTC
CDR3: CASSYSGEGSYGYTF

size: NA
D: NA
J: TRBJ2-2
V: TRBV3-1/TRBV3-2
DNA: TGTGCCAGCAGCGGGGCGGCGGCTATGACGAACACCGGGGAGCTGTTTTTT
CDR3: CASSGAAAMTNTGELFF

size: few
D: NA
J: TRBJ2-5
V: TRBV5-1
DNA: TGCGCCAGCAGACAGGACCAAGAGACCCAGTACTTC
CDR3: CASRQDQETQYF

size: few
D: NA
J: TRBJ1-5
V: TRBV7-9
DNA: TGTGCCAGCAGCCCCAGCGGGTTCCTTAGCAATCAGCCCCAGCATTTT
CDR3: CASSPSGFLSNQPQHF